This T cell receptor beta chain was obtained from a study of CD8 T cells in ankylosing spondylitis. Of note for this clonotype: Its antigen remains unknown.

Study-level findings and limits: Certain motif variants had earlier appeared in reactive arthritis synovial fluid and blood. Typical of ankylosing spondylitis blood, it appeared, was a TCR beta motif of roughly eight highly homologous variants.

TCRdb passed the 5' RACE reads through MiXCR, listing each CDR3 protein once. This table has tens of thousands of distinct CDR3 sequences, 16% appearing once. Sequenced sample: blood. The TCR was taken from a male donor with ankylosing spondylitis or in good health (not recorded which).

Here the CDR3 DNA reads TGTGCCAGCAGCTTAACCGGGGGCAGGTCCTACAATGAGCAGTTCTTC. Its translation: CASSLTGGRSYNEQFF. The V call is TRBV11-2, the J call TRBJ2-1, with D possibly called TRBD1 or TRBD2 (6 bases each). The germline gives CDR1 SGHAT, CDR2 FQNNGV. The V end lost 2 bases, the J end lost 1 base, and 12 bases lay between the germline ends. The CDR3 contains 16 residues.